These T cell receptor beta chains were read from a single sample in a study of T cells in Graves' hyperthyroidism and ophthalmopathy. TCRdb re-called the multiplex PCR reads through MiXCR, storing one row per CDR3 protein. This table holds around 420,000 distinct CDR3 sequences, approximately 14% found once. The sample consisted of blood. The receptors were gathered from a young woman with Graves' hyperthyroidism. Both conserved end residues are part of each CDR3. D genes are given only for firm matches. The size field is filled for only some rows; it gives once, few, many or a size class.

v_call	d_call	clone_size	cdr3_length	j_call	cdr3_aa	cdr3_nt
TRBV30	NA	many	12	TRBJ1-1	CAWTTGNTEAFF	TGTGCCTGGACGACTGGAAACACTGAAGCTTTCTTT
TRBV28	TRBD1	few	15	TRBJ2-5	CASSPITGDQETQYF	TGTGCCAGCAGTCCTATCACAGGGGACCAAGAGACCCAGTACTTC
TRBV12-3/TRBV12-4	NA	NA	12	TRBJ2-1	CASSPNRDEQFF	TGTGCCAGCAGTCCCAACCGGGACGAGCAGTTCTTC
TRBV14	TRBD2	many	17	TRBJ2-3	CASSLGLAGRYTDTQYF	TGTGCCAGCAGCCTGGGACTAGCGGGACGCTACACAGATACGCAGTATTTT
TRBV20-1	TRBD2	NA	13	TRBJ2-5	CSALNSGQETQYF	TGCAGTGCCCTAAATAGCGGGCAAGAGACCCAGTACTTC
TRBV15	NA	NA	12	TRBJ2-3	CATSLGADTQYF	TGTGCCACCAGTCTGGGAGCAGATACGCAGTATTTT
TRBV20-1	NA	many	19	TRBJ2-1	CSARDLTEVGAGRGNEQFF	TGCAGTGCTAGAGATCTAACCGAGGTAGGGGCGGGAAGAGGCAATGAGCAGTTCTTC
TRBV5-1	NA	many	14	TRBJ2-3	CASSLGGIPDTQYF	TGCGCCAGCAGCTTGGGAGGTATTCCAGATACGCAGTATTTT
TRBV19	TRBD2	NA	16	TRBJ2-1	CASTLLGLAGNNEQFF	TGTGCCAGTACCCTTCTAGGGCTAGCGGGTAATAATGAGCAGTTCTTC
TRBV11-2	NA	many	16	TRBJ2-7	CASSPLPSATSYEQYF	TGTGCCAGCAGCCCTCTTCCTAGCGCGACGTCCTACGAGCAGTACTTC
TRBV5-1	NA	many	16	TRBJ2-3	CASSLAWRLASDTQYF	TGCGCCAGCAGCTTGGCGTGGCGGCTAGCTTCAGATACGCAGTATTTT
TRBV7-2	NA	NA	14	TRBJ2-7	CASSLTATLYEQYF	TGTGCCAGCAGCTTGACGGCCACCCTTTACGAGCAGTACTTC
TRBV3-1	NA	NA	15	TRBJ2-1	CASSQDNAPLNEQFF	TGTGCCAGCAGCCAAGATAATGCGCCCCTCAATGAGCAGTTCTTC
TRBV6-1	NA	many	17	TRBJ2-3	CASSYPGQQEGADTQYF	TGTGCCAGCAGTTACCCGGGACAACAAGAGGGGGCAGATACGCAGTATTTT
TRBV28	NA	many	14	TRBJ2-1	CASSLTGFYNEQFF	TGTGCCAGCAGTTTGACAGGCTTCTACAATGAGCAGTTCTTC
TRBV11-2	TRBD2	many	13	TRBJ2-1	CASSLVAGGHQFF	TGTGCCAGCAGCTTAGTTGCGGGAGGGCACCAGTTCTTC
TRBV28	NA	many	14	TRBJ1-6	CASSFRGWNSPLHF	TGTGCCAGCAGTTTTCGGGGGTGGAATTCACCCCTCCACTTT
TRBV5-1	TRBD2	NA	15	TRBJ2-1	CASSSGTSRNNEQFF	TGCGCCAGCAGCTCCGGGACTAGCAGGAACAATGAGCAGTTCTTC
TRBV2	NA	many	14	TRBJ1-4	CASSERVFSEKLFF	TGTGCCAGCAGTGAAAGGGTATTCAGTGAAAAACTGTTTTTT
TRBV19	TRBD1	few	13	TRBJ1-6	CATAGGYNSPLHF	TGTGCCACGGCAGGGGGCTATAATTCACCCCTCCACTTT
TRBV19	TRBD1	NA	13	TRBJ1-2	CATRGTGRNGYTF	TGTGCCACGCGGGGGACAGGGAGGAATGGCTACACCTTC
TRBV6-1	NA	many	15	TRBJ1-5	CASSYGRTSNQPQHF	TGTGCCAGCAGTTATGGACGGACTAGCAATCAGCCCCAGCATTTT
TRBV3-1	TRBD1	NA	15	TRBJ2-5	CASGQGTGQKETQYF	TGTGCCAGCGGACAGGGGACGGGACAAAAAGAGACCCAGTACTTC
TRBV4-2	TRBD2	few	18	TRBJ2-7	CASSQDLAGGGVGYEQYF	TGTGCCAGCAGCCAAGACCTAGCGGGGGGAGGGGTGGGGTACGAGCAGTACTTC
TRBV9	NA	many	16	TRBJ1-3	CASSVDGGGPGNTIYF	TGTGCCAGCAGCGTAGACGGGGGAGGGCCTGGAAACACCATATATTTT
TRBV29-1	NA	many	13	TRBJ1-1	CSVAGRMNTEAFF	TGCAGCGTTGCCGGCCGTATGAACACTGAAGCTTTCTTT
TRBV20-1	TRBD1	NA	14	TRBJ1-1	CSARAGTGVTEAFF	TGCAGTGCTAGAGCCGGGACAGGGGTTACTGAAGCTTTCTTT
TRBV5-4	TRBD1	NA	14	TRBJ1-2	CASSRDRGQGGYTF	TGTGCCAGCAGCCGTGACAGGGGGCAGGGTGGCTACACCTTC
TRBV7-2	TRBD2	many	17	TRBJ2-3	CASSETLAGEYTDTQYF	TGTGCCAGCAGCGAGACCCTAGCGGGGGAGTACACAGATACGCAGTATTTT
TRBV20-1	NA	NA	16	TRBJ2-3	CSARDLAPYATDTQYF	TGCAGTGCTAGAGATCTAGCCCCGTACGCGACAGATACGCAGTATTTT
TRBV18	TRBD2	few	18	TRBJ2-3	CASSPSPTSGRPGDTQYF	TGTGCCAGCTCACCCTCCCCGACTAGCGGGAGGCCCGGAGATACGCAGTATTTT
TRBV25-1	NA	few	13	TRBJ1-6	CASRAGTNSPLHF	TGTGCCAGCAGAGCCGGGACCAATTCACCCCTCCACTTT
TRBV4-2	NA	many	13	TRBJ2-1	CASSQENFKEQFF	TGTGCCAGCAGCCAAGAAAACTTCAAAGAGCAGTTCTTC
TRBV20-1	TRBD2	few	13	TRBJ2-5	CSAIIRGGETQYF	TGCAGTGCTATAATACGGGGGGGGGAGACCCAGTACTTC
TRBV11-3	NA	few	15	TRBJ2-7	CASSFPAGLSYEQYF	TGTGCCAGCAGCTTCCCCGCAGGGCTCTCCTACGAGCAGTACTTC
TRBV30	NA	many	13	TRBJ2-7	CAWRAGQHYEQYF	TGTGCCTGGAGGGCCGGACAGCACTACGAGCAGTACTTC
TRBV6-1	NA	many	17	TRBJ2-4	CASSDLGGGRDRNIQYF	TGTGCCAGCAGTGACCTGGGAGGGGGGCGAGATAGAAACATTCAGTACTTC
TRBV5-1	NA	many	10	TRBJ2-3	CASLSDTQYF	TGCGCCAGCCTCTCAGATACGCAGTATTTT
TRBV4-2	NA	few	13	TRBJ2-7	CASSTGNIYEQYF	TGTGCCAGCAGCACGGGAAATATCTACGAGCAGTACTTC
TRBV7-7	TRBD1	many	15	TRBJ2-7	CASSSGQGPSYEQYF	TGTGCTAGCAGCTCGGGACAGGGGCCTTCCTACGAGCAGTACTTC
TRBV7-9	NA	many	15	TRBJ1-2	CASSSLFVSGKGYTF	TGTGCCAGCAGCTCCCTTTTTGTCTCGGGTAAAGGCTACACCTTC
TRBV5-1	TRBD2	many	14	TRBJ2-7	CASSLTSESYEQYF	TGCGCCAGCAGCCTAACTAGCGAAAGCTACGAGCAGTACTTC